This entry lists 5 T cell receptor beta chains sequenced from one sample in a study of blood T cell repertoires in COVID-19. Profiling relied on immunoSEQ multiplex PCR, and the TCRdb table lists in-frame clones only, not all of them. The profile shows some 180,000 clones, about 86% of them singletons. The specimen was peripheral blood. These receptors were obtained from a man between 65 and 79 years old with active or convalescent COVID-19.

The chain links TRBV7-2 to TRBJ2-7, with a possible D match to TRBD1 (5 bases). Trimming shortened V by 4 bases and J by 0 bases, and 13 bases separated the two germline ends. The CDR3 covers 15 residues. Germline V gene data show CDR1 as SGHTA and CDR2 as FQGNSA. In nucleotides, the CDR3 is TGTGCCAGCAGCTCAGGACATAAGAACTCCTACGAGCAGTACTTC. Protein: CASSSGHKNSYEQYF.

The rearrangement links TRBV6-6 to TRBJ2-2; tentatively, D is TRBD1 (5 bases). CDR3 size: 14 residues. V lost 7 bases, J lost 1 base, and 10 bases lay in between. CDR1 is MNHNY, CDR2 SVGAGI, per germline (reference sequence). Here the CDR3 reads CASMQGGNTGELFF. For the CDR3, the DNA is TGTGCCAGCATGCAGGGTGGGAACACCGGGGAGCTGTTTTTT.

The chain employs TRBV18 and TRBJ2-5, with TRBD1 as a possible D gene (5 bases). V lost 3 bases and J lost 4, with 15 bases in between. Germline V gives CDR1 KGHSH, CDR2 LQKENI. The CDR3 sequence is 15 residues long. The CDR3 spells CASSPFQGRRETQYF. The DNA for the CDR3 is TGTGCCAGCTCACCCTTTCAGGGAAGGCGAGAGACCCAGTACTTC.

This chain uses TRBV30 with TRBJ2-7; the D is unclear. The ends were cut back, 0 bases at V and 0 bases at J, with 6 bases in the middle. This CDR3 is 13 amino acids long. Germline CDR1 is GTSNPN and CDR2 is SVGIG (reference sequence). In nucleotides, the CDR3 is TGTGCCTGGAGTGTCGGGTACTCCTACGAGCAGTACTTC. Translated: CAWSVGYSYEQYF.

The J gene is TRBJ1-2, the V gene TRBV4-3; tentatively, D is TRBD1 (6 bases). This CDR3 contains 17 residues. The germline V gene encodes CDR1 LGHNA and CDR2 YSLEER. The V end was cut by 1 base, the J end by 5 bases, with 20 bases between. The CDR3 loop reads CASSQAPPTGGSYGYTF. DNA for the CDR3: TGCGCCAGCAGCCAAGCCCCCCCGACAGGAGGATCTTATGGCTACACCTTC.